This paragraph covers one TCR beta chain sequence. Its specificity is unknown. This entry belongs to a study of CXCR3-negative and CXCR3-positive naive CD8 T cells. Findings and caveats of the study: For naive cells, CXCR3-negative and CXCR3-positive subsets had similar TRBV-TRBJ usage; for memory cells, usage differed. The study found more hydrophobic TRB CDR3s in CXCR3-positive naive cells than in CXCR3-negative naive cells.

This CDR3 has 13 residues. Germline V CDR1 and CDR2: SEHNR, FQNEAQ (reference sequence). All TRB cDNA libraries came from 5' RACE performed with UMI labels. TCRdb reprocessed the 5' RACE reads, with one entry per CDR3 protein and no DNA. The listing contains 150,000 to 180,000 distinct CDR3 sequences. This chain joins TRBV7-9 and TRBJ1-1; the D gene TCRdb calls, TRBD1, cannot be checked with no DNA. The TCR originated in a human donor in good health. Some clones in this sample may be carry-over from other donors' samples. What was sequenced was naive CXCR3+ CD8+ T cells from blood. The subset was: CD45RO-CCR7+CD27+CD95- naive CD8+ T cells expressing CXCR3 (TNR3+). CDR3 amino acids: CASSRTGWPEAFF.